Following are 15 T cell receptor beta chains from one sample sequenced in a study of T cell responses to AZD1222 COVID-19 vaccine. This table comes from immunoSEQ multiplex PCR, and its TCRdb copy is limited to in-frame clones, with some not included. Found here are approximately 150,000 clones, about 92% of them singletons; the top ten hold over 0.8%. Specimen: peripheral blood, collected on day 0 of AZD1222 vaccination. The receptors here all came from an adult in good health.

The chain employs TRBV5-1 and TRBJ2-1; 14 nucleotides agree with TRBD2. Germline V lookup: CDR1 SGHRS, CDR2 YFSETQ. V dropped 2 bases and J dropped 10; count of bases not matched to a gene: 5. CDR3 size: 15 residues. In DNA form, the CDR3 reads TGCGCCAGCAGCTTTGGGACTAGCGGGGGAGGGGAGCAGTTCTTC. The encoded protein is CASSFGTSGGGEQFF.

This clone was counted between two and nine times. V and J are TRBV5-1 and TRBJ1-6, with 8 bases lining up with TRBD1. The CDR3 runs to 14 residues. The V and J ends lost 0 bases and 9 bases, in that order; junction bases with no gene match: 2. Germline V gene lookup returns CDR1 SGHRS and CDR2 YFSETQ. Written as DNA, the CDR3 is TGCGCCAGCAGCTTGGACAGGGGGAGTTCACCCCTCCACTTT. Amino acid sequence: CASSLDRGSSPLHF.

V usage is TRBV6-2 or TRBV6-3 and J usage is TRBJ2-2, with D possibly matching TRBD1 (6 bases). Trimming left V 5 bases short and J 0 bases short, with 16 bases between. Germline loops: CDR1 MNHEY, CDR2 SVGEGT. The CDR3 totals 17 residues. The CDR3 bases are TGTGCCAGCAGTCTCCTACGGACAGCATCGAACACCGGGGAGCTGTTTTTT. This encodes CASSLLRTASNTGELFF.

The chain is built from TRBV19 and TRBJ1-6; D gene ambiguous. Between the trimmed V and J ends, which lost 5 bases and 2 bases, there was a span of 10 bases. The germline gives CDR1 LNHDA, CDR2 SQIVND (reference sequence). The CDR3 is 15 residues long. The CDR3: CASSREIPYNSPLHF. The CDR3 DNA sequence: TGTGCCAGTAGTCGGGAAATCCCCTATAATTCACCCCTCCACTTT. Full variable domain (remainder filled in from reference TRBV19 and TRBJ1-6): DGGITQSPKYLFRKEGQNVTLSCEQNLNHDAMYWYRQDPGQGLRLIYYSQIVNDFQKGDIAEGYSVSREKKESFPLTVTSAQKNPTAFYLCASSREIPYNSPLHFGNGTRLTVT.

The chain uses TRBV28 and TRBJ1-2; the match to TRBD1 covers 9 bases. The CDR3 spans 13 residues. The ends lost 6 bases at V and 8 bases at J; junction bases unmatched: 7. CDR1 is MDHEN, CDR2 SYDVKM, per germline. The DNA for the CDR3 is TGTGCCAGCAGCCAACAGGGGGCTTTAGGCTACACCTTC. This encodes CASSQQGALGYTF.

The chain is built from TRBV5-1 and TRBJ2-1; either TRBD1 or TRBD2 may supply D (5 bases each). With 3 bases removed from V and 5 bases from J, the gap between germline ends came to 18 bases. Per germline, CDR1 SGHRS and CDR2 YFSETQ. This CDR3 contains 16 residues. The CDR3, as DNA: TGCGCCAGCAGCTCGGGGACCGCGGTACTACACAATGAGCAGTTCTTC. Translated: CASSSGTAVLHNEQFF.

This clone was detected once. The rearrangement links TRBV5-1 to TRBJ1-4; D possibly corresponds to TRBD1 (5 bases). The length of the CDR3 is 15 residues. V lost 3 bases to trimming and J lost 7 bases, with 16 bases between them. Germline CDR1 and CDR2: SGHRS and YFSETQ. Here the CDR3 reads CASSSGTGSGEKLFF. The CDR3 DNA reads TGCGCCAGCAGCTCCGGGACCGGTAGTGGTGAAAAACTGTTTTTT.

As regards this clone: A read error may produce the germline difference seen at one junction end. The V and J genes are TRBV2 and TRBJ2-7; maybe TRBD2 (5 bases). The CDR3 sequence is 14 residues long. Germline CDR1 SNHLY, CDR2 FYNNEI. CDR3 in amino acids: CASSEHDYEPPGHF. CDR3 nucleotides: TGTGCCAGCAGTGAACACGACTACGAGCCCCCGGGTCACTTC.

This sequence joins TRBV4-1 and TRBJ1-2; no clear D. Germline V CDR1 and CDR2: MGHRA, YSYEKL. The CDR3 covers 14 residues. The germline V and J ends were trimmed by 2 bases and 4 bases, with 11 bases remaining between them. The CDR3 bases are TGCGCCAGCAGCCAACCCGGGGTGGGCTATGGCTACACCTTC. Translating gives CASSQPGVGYGYTF.

The chain uses TRBV19 and TRBJ1-2; D might be TRBD1 (6 bases). CDR1 is LNHDA, CDR2 SQIVND, per germline (reference sequence). The CDR3 totals 16 residues. V gave up 0 bases and J gave up 5 bases, with 16 bases separating them. CDR3 protein: CASSIDGQGSPYGYTF. The CDR3 nucleotides read TGTGCCAGTAGTATAGATGGGCAGGGGTCCCCTTATGGCTACACCTTC.

This chain joins TRBV28 and TRBJ2-7; 7 nucleotides align to TRBD1. V shed 6 bases, J shed 2 bases, and the junction held 7 bases outside the gene matches. The CDR3 has 14 amino acids. In germline, CDR1 is MDHEN, CDR2 SYDVKM. CDR3 amino acids: CASREQGPTYEQYF. The CDR3 region has the DNA TGTGCCAGCAGAGAACAGGGGCCGACCTACGAGCAGTACTTC.

This chain joins TRBV5-1 and TRBJ2-7; 9 bases map to TRBD1. The CDR3 runs to 15 residues. Germline lookup yields CDR1 SGHRS and CDR2 YFSETQ. The V gene end was trimmed by 0 bases and the J gene end by 2 bases; junction bases not matched to a gene: 3. CDR3: CASSLVDRGPYEQYF. The CDR3, as DNA: TGCGCCAGCAGCTTGGTGGACAGGGGTCCCTACGAGCAGTACTTC.

V usage is TRBV7-9 and J usage is TRBJ1-5; 10 nucleotides line up with TRBD1. This CDR3 comprises 15 residues. The V gene's germline CDR1 is SEHNR and CDR2 FQNEAQ (reference sequence). V lost 5 bases and J lost 7; bases outside the gene matches: 8. The CDR3 nucleotides are TGTGCCAGCAGCCCCCCGGGACAGGGGTACCAGCCCCAGCATTTT. Its translation is CASSPPGQGYQPQHF.

The rearrangement uses TRBV5-6 and TRBJ1-3, with D possibly being TRBD1 (6 bases). Germline V gene lookup returns CDR1 SGHDT and CDR2 YYEEEE. V lost 3 bases and J 0 bases, leaving 19 bases between the germline ends. The CDR3 is 18 residues long. The CDR3 nucleotides read TGTGCCAGCAGCTCCGGGACACCTGAGCCCCTCTCTGGAAACACCATATATTTT. Translated: CASSSGTPEPLSGNTIYF. The complete variable domain, with remaining parts taken from reference TRBV5-6 and TRBJ1-3, reads DAGVTQSPTHLIKTRGQQVTLRCSPKSGHDTVSWYQQALGQGPQFIFQYYEEEERQRGNFPDRFSGHQFPNYSSELNVNALLLGDSALYLCASSSGTPEPLSGNTIYFGEGSWLTVV.

The V call is TRBV28, the J call TRBJ1-6, with D perhaps TRBD1 (6 bases). Looked up from germline, CDR1 is MDHEN and CDR2 is SYDVKM. This CDR3 is built from 15 residues. The V end lost 7 bases, the J end lost 10 bases, and 20 bases lay between the germline ends. The CDR3 sequence: CASKPRGETASPLHF. CDR3 DNA sequence: TGTGCCAGCAAACCTAGGGGGGAGACGGCCTCACCCCTCCACTTT.